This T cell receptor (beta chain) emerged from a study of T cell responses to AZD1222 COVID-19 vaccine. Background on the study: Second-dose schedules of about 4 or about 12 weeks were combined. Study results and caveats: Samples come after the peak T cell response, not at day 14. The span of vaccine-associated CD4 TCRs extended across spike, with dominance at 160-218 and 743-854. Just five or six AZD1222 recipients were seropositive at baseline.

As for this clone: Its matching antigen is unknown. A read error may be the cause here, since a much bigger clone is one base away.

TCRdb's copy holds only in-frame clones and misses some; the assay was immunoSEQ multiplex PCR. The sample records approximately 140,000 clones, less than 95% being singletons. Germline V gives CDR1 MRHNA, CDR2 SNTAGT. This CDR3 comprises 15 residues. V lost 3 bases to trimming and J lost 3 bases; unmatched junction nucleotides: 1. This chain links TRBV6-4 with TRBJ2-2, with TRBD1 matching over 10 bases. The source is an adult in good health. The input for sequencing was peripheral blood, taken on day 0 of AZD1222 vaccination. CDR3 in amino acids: CASSEGTGDTGELFF. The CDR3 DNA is TGTGCCAGCAGTGAAGGGACAGGGGACACCGGGGAGCTGTTTTTT.